One and the same sample provided the 12 T cell receptor beta chains below, sequenced in a study of cytomegalovirus exposure and HLA in healthy donors. Profiled with immunoSEQ multiplex PCR; TCRdb holds only in-frame clones, not every one. The sample contains about 73,000 clones, just under 95% of which appear only once. Material for sequencing was PBMCs. The origin of the receptors is a woman aged 18-30 years in good health and CMV-seropositive.

This rearrangement joins TRBV28 to TRBJ2-1; 7 positions match TRBD2. After removal of 10 bases from V and 6 bases from J, the junction contained 15 bases not matched to a gene. CDR1 and CDR2 from the germline V gene are MDHEN and SYDVKM. This CDR3 spans 15 amino acids. The DNA of the CDR3 is TGTGCCACCCTCACCCCATCGCGGGAGATCAATGAGCAGTTCTTC. This sequence encodes CATLTPSREINEQFF.

The chain uses TRBV5-1 and TRBJ2-1, with 9 bases identical to TRBD1. J was trimmed by 7 bases and V by 3 bases; bases with no gene match: 8. Germline CDR1 is SGHRS and CDR2 is YFSETQ. The CDR3 is 15 amino acids. Written as DNA, the CDR3 is TGCGCCAGCAGCTATGGACAGGGGAGTACGAATGAGCAGTTCTTC. It encodes CASSYGQGSTNEQFF. Filled out from reference TRBV5-1 and TRBJ2-1, the complete variable domain reads KAGVTQTPRYLIKTRGQQVTLSCSPISGHRSVSWYQQTPGQGLQFLFEYFSETQRNKGNFPGRFSGRQFSNSRSEMNVSTLELGDSALYLCASSYGQGSTNEQFFGPGTRLTVL.

V gene TRBV7-3 combines with J gene TRBJ1-1; a weak D match, TRBD1 (5 bases). Germline loops: CDR1 SGHTA, CDR2 FQGTGA. Trimming shortened V by 2 bases and J by 2 bases, and 6 bases separated the two germline ends. The CDR3 spans 13 residues. The CDR3 protein is CASSLGANTEAFF. The DNA of the CDR3 is TGTGCCAGCAGCTTAGGGGCTAACACTGAAGCTTTCTTT.

The rearrangement joins TRBV11-2 to TRBJ2-2; the D is unclear. From germline, CDR1 is SGHAT and CDR2 FQNNGV. The CDR3 extends over 14 amino acids. V dropped 0 bases and J dropped 5 bases, with 7 bases sitting between them. The CDR3 sequence is CASSLDYRTGELFF. The CDR3 DNA follows: TGTGCCAGCAGCTTAGATTATCGGACCGGGGAGCTGTTTTTT.

The rearrangement uses TRBV5-1 and TRBJ2-5; no clear D. The CDR3 is made up of 11 amino acids. V gave up 4 bases and J gave up 3 bases, with 4 bases separating them. CDR1 and CDR2 from the germline V gene are SGHRS and YFSETQ. The CDR3 DNA is TGCGCCAGCAGCGTAGAAGAGACCCAGTACTTC. It translates to CASSVEETQYF.

This clone was recorded only once. This sequence joins TRBV5-1 and TRBJ2-7; possible D gene TRBD1, 6 bases. Germline assignment: CDR1 SGHRS and CDR2 YFSETQ. This CDR3 is built from 13 residues. Trimming cost V 3 bases and J 5 bases, with 12 bases left between them. The CDR3 here is CASSWQGIDEQYF. The DNA of the CDR3 is TGCGCCAGCAGCTGGCAGGGGATCGACGAGCAGTACTTC.

This chain connects TRBV7-9 to TRBJ1-2; D perhaps matches TRBD1 (6 bases). Per the germline V gene, CDR1 is SEHNR and CDR2 is FQNEAQ (reference sequence). V dropped 3 bases and J dropped 5 bases, with 22 bases sitting between them. The CDR3 length is 17 residues. CDR3 protein: CASSLADSRVLVYGYTF. In nucleotides, the CDR3 is TGTGCCAGCAGCTTGGCGGACAGCCGGGTTTTAGTTTATGGCTACACCTTC.

The chain couples TRBV28 to TRBJ2-2, with a tentative D call TRBD1 (6 bases). The ends were cut back, 4 bases at V and 0 bases at J, with 18 bases in the middle. This CDR3 is built from 18 residues. Germline CDR1 reads MDHEN; CDR2 reads SYDVKM. For the CDR3, the DNA is TGTGCCAGCAGTTCCCACCCCCAGGGGCGTCCGAACACCGGGGAGCTGTTTTTT. Translated, it gives CASSSHPQGRPNTGELFF.

This rearrangement joins TRBV5-6 to TRBJ1-4; D is uncertain. V was trimmed by 0 bases and J by 1 base, leaving 7 bases between them. Per the germline V gene, CDR1 is SGHDT and CDR2 is YYEEEE. The CDR3 extends over 15 amino acids. The CDR3 region is CASSLVGGTNEKLFF. CDR3 DNA: TGTGCCAGCAGCTTGGTAGGCGGAACTAATGAAAAACTGTTTTTT. The full variable domain, rest sourced from reference TRBV5-6 and TRBJ1-4, is DAGVTQSPTHLIKTRGQQVTLRCSPKSGHDTVSWYQQALGQGPQFIFQYYEEEERQRGNFPDRFSGHQFPNYSSELNVNALLLGDSALYLCASSLVGGTNEKLFFGSGTQLSVL.

The V gene is TRBV4-1, the J gene TRBJ1-1; tentative D call: TRBD1 (6 bases). The CDR3 has 15 residues. The germline V gene encodes CDR1 MGHRA and CDR2 YSYEKL. V was pared by 0 bases and J by 4 bases, with 12 bases between. Written as DNA, the CDR3 is TGCGCCAGCAGCCAAGAGGGGGGGGCGACCACTGAAGCTTTCTTT. This codes for CASSQEGGATTEAFF.

This chain links TRBV19 with TRBJ2-3; 16 nucleotides line up with TRBD2. The CDR3 covers 15 residues. J gave up 3 bases and V 11 bases, and 5 bases lay outside the gene matches. In germline, CDR1 is LNHDA, CDR2 SQIVND (reference sequence). CDR3 in amino acids: CAAGTSGGATDTQYF. The CDR3 DNA is TGTGCCGCCGGGACTAGCGGGGGGGCGACAGATACGCAGTATTTT.

The rearrangement links TRBV5-4 to TRBJ2-3; TRBD2 is a possible D gene (6 bases). The V gene's germline CDR1 is SGHNT and CDR2 YYREEE (reference sequence). CDR3 length: 15 residues. Between the trimmed V and J ends, which lost 4 bases and 4 bases, there was a span of 16 bases. The CDR3 reads CASSRQAGIADTQYF. In nucleotides, the CDR3 is TGTGCCAGCAGCAGGCAAGCGGGCATAGCAGATACGCAGTATTTT.